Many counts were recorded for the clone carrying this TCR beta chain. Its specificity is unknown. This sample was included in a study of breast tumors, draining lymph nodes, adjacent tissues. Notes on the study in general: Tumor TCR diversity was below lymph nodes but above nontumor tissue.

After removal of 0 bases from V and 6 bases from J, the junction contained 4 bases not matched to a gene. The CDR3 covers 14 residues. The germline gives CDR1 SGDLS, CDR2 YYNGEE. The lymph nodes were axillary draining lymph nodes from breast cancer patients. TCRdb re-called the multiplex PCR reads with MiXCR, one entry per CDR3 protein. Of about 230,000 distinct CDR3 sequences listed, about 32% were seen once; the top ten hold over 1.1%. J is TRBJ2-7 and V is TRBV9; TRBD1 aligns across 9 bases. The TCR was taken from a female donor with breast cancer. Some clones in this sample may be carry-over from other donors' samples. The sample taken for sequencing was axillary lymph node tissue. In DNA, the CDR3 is TGTGCCAGCAGCGTAGTGGGGACAGGGAGCGAGCAGTACTTC. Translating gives CASSVVGTGSEQYF.